The present TCR beta chain was sequenced within a study of T cell responses to AZD1222 COVID-19 vaccine. Data came from immunoSEQ multiplex PCR; TCRdb stores just in-frame clones and leaves some out. Among about 180,000 clones listed, about 86% were seen once. This CDR3 region has 14 residues. V was pared by 0 bases and J by 8 bases, with 10 bases between. Germline V lookup: CDR1 MNHEY, CDR2 SVGEGT. J is TRBJ1-4 and V is TRBV6-2 or TRBV6-3; D remains ambiguous. The source is an adult in good health. This material consisted of peripheral blood, taken on day 0 of AZD1222 vaccination. This CDR3 reads CASSYSDWEEKLFF. The CDR3 DNA sequence: TGTGCCAGCAGTTACTCGGACTGGGAGGAAAAACTGTTTTTT.